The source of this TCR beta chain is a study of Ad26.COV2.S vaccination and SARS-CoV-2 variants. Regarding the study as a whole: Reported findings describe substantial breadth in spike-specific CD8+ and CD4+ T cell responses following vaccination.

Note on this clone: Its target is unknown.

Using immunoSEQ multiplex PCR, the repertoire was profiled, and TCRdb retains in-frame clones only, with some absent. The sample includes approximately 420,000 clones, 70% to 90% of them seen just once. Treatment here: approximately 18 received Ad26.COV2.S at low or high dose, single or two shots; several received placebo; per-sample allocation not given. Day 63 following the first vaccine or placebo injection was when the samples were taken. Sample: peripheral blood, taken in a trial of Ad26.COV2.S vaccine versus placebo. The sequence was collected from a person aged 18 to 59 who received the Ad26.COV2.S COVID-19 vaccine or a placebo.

The CDR3 nucleotides are TGTGCCAGCAGCTTAGGGTCATTCTCGATAGGCTATGGCTACACCTTC. Its protein product is CASSLGSFSIGYGYTF. The V gene is TRBV9, the J gene TRBJ1-2; D is unclear. The CDR3 covers 16 residues. Trimming took 4 bases from V and 4 from J, leaving 20 bases between them. CDR1 and CDR2 from the germline V gene are SGDLS and YYNGEE.